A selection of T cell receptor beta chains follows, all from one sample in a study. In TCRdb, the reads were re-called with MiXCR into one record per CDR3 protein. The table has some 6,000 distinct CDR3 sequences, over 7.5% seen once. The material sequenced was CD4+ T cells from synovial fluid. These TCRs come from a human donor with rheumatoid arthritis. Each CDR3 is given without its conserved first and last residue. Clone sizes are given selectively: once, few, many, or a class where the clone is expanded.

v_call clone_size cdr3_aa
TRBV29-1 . SVGTREDQPQH
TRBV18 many ASSPNDISGANVLT
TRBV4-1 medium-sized ASSQVPETQY
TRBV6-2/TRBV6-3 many ASSHQVGYT
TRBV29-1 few SSSRLWDNEQF
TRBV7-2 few ASSLVGTGGAYGYT
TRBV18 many ASSPMKLAGQETQY
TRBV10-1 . ASSGSAGTDQYEQY
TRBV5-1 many ASSGQGSSYTGELF
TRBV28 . ASSLTGGTDEQY
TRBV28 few ASSLVGSYSGANVLT
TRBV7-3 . ASSLDRGRDEQY
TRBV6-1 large ASSPYIEQF
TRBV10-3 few AISEGTGNTGELF
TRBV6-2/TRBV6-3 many ASSYGGTSGSGGNEQF
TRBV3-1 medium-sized ASSQVSETQY
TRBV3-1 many ASSLSATGRPGYGYT
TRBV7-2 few ASSFPYTEAF
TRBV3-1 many ASSQDIGGQETQY
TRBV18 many ASSQNSEGPGQPQH
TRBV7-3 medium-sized ASSSLAGVYNEQF
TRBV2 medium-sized ASIKDRVNSNQPQH